The 12 T cell receptor beta chains presented below share a single source sample, sequenced in a study of T cells after yellow fever vaccination (dated by TCRdb to between 2018 and 2021). Libraries were prepared through 5' RACE. For sequencing, an Illumina NovaSeq 6000 was employed. The raw public reads went through TCRdb reprocessing: fastp at Q25, MiXCR clone calling, in-frame beta chains kept. Each CDR3 protein gets just one entry, which takes the most common genes and DNA from the rows behind it. This sample holds 250,000 to 300,000 distinct CDR3 sequences; 7.5% to 9.5% were observed only once. In total, the top ten clones hold around 3.1% of the sample. The treatment or condition label here, explained by the study, means: live attenuated yellow fever vaccine strain. The starting material was CD4+ T cells sorted from PBMCs, obtained 5 days after the yellow fever booster vaccination. The receptors were sampled from a young man who received the YFV17D yellow fever vaccine.

The sample holds a few counts of this clonotype. The chain is built from TRBV3-1 and TRBJ1-2; 8 positions match TRBD1. Germline trimming cut 4 bases from V and 13 bases from J; bases unmatched to any gene: 11. Germline V gene data show CDR1 as LGHDT and CDR2 as YNNKEL (reference sequence). The CDR3 runs 13 residues. CDR3 nucleotide sequence: TGTGCCAGCAGCCGAAGAATTCAGGGGGCCTTCACCTTC. It codes for CASSRRIQGAFTF.

This clonotype was recorded at least ten times. The chain carries TRBV12-3 or TRBV12-4 and TRBJ1-5; D is unclear. V gave up 6 bases and J gave up 3 bases, with 15 bases separating them. The CDR3 length is 15 residues. CDR3 protein: CASSLHFGNNQPQHF. The CDR3 DNA reads as TGTGCCAGCAGCTTACATTTCGGGAACAATCAGCCCCAGCATTTT.

This clonotype was counted ten times or more. This chain links TRBV7-9 with TRBJ2-1; a possible D gene is TRBD2 (7 bases). The CDR3 spans 17 residues. Trimming left V 5 bases short and J 0 bases short, with 17 bases between. CDR1 is SEHNR and CDR2 is FQNEAQ in the germline V gene (reference sequence). The CDR3, as DNA: TGTGCCAGCAGCGCGAAGGGGGGGACTCGCTCCTACAATGAGCAGTTCTTC. The encoded protein is CASSAKGGTRSYNEQFF.

The table lists this clonotype with a few counts. The J gene is TRBJ1-1, the V gene TRBV5-1; D call uncertain. Germline loops: CDR1 SGHRS, CDR2 YFSETQ. This CDR3 has 13 residues. The V gene lost 0 bases and the J gene lost 7 bases, with 10 bases spanning the gap. The CDR3 DNA is TGCGCCAGCAGCTTGGAAGCAGCAGGTGAAGCTTTCTTT. Translation gives CASSLEAAGEAFF.

This clonotype was found many times. For the CDR3, the DNA is TGCGCCAGCAGCCCGGGACTCCACTCGTTGTACAATGAGCAGTTCTTC. This codes for CASSPGLHSLYNEQFF. The chain links TRBV5-1 to TRBJ2-1; a weak D match, TRBD2 (6 bases). V lost 4 bases to trimming and J lost 4 bases, with 18 bases between them. From germline, CDR1 is SGHRS and CDR2 YFSETQ. The CDR3 runs 16 residues. The full variable domain, rest sourced from reference TRBV5-1 and TRBJ2-1, is KAGVTQTPRYLIKTRGQQVTLSCSPISGHRSVSWYQQTPGQGLQFLFEYFSETQRNKGNFPGRFSGRQFSNSRSEMNVSTLELGDSALYLCASSPGLHSLYNEQFFGPGTRLTVL.

J is TRBJ2-6 and V is TRBV27; D is perhaps TRBD1 (6 bases). V dropped 5 bases and J dropped 2 bases, with 13 bases sitting between them. Germline V gives CDR1 MNHEY, CDR2 SMNVEV (reference sequence). The CDR3 consists of 16 residues. The CDR3 sequence is CASSRTTGTGANVLTF. The DNA for the CDR3 is TGTGCCAGCAGTCGGACCACAGGGACTGGGGCCAACGTCCTGACTTTC.

This chain links TRBV12-3 or TRBV12-4 with TRBJ2-1, with D uncertain. This CDR3 has 15 amino acids. Trimming stripped 6 bases from V and 8 bases from J, with 20 bases between. The CDR3 DNA follows: TGTGCCAGCAGACCTCCAACCCCCCCAGGCCATGAGCAGTTCTTC. Its protein product is CASRPPTPPGHEQFF.

V usage is TRBV12-3 or TRBV12-4 and J usage is TRBJ1-5; tentatively, D is TRBD1 (6 bases). The CDR3 spans 16 residues. V was trimmed by 4 bases and J by 6 bases, leaving 19 bases between them. CDR3 bases: TGTGCCAGCAGTTATAGGACCTACAGAGGGGGTCAGCCCCAGCATTTT. Translating gives CASSYRTYRGGQPQHF.

The chain has TRBV5-6 and TRBJ1-5, with 12 bases matching TRBD1. The CDR3 has 18 amino acids. Germline V lookup: CDR1 SGHDT, CDR2 YYEEEE. V trimming: 4 bases; J trimming: 2 bases; junction bases outside the gene matches: 10. The CDR3, as DNA: TGTGCCAGCAGCCGAGGGACAGGGGGCGCTTACGGCAATCAGCCCCAGCATTTT. This sequence encodes CASSRGTGGAYGNQPQHF.

The rearrangement uses TRBV25-1 and TRBJ2-2, with D tentatively TRBD2 (5 bases). With 4 bases removed from V and 4 bases from J, the gap between germline ends came to 10 bases. This CDR3 has 14 residues. CDR1 and CDR2 (germline): MGHDK, SYGVNS. The CDR3 sequence: CASSVLATTGELFF. The CDR3 nucleotides read TGTGCCAGCAGTGTGCTAGCTACCACCGGGGAGCTGTTTTTT.

The J gene is TRBJ1-5, the V gene TRBV12-3 or TRBV12-4; D possibly corresponds to TRBD1 (5 bases). V was cut by 0 bases and J by 7 bases, with 13 bases left in between. This CDR3 is built from 15 residues. In DNA form, the CDR3 reads TGTGCCAGCAGTTTAGCGCTCTCCGAGGGGCAGCCCCAGCATTTT. Translation gives CASSLALSEGQPQHF.

The gene calls are TRBV11-1 and TRBJ1-2, with TRBD1 matching over 7 bases. The V gene end was trimmed by 6 bases and the J gene end by 6 bases; junction bases not matched to a gene: 10. The CDR3 spans 14 residues. Germline loops: CDR1 SGHAT, CDR2 FQDESV (reference sequence). CDR3 DNA: TGTGCCAGCAGTAAGAGAACAGGGGACCATGGCTACACCTTC. Translating gives CASSKRTGDHGYTF.